The clone carrying this T cell receptor (beta chain) was seen repeatedly, ten times or more. This specimen comes from a study of blood T cell repertoires in COVID-19. Study-level background: Some COVID-19 samples were acute and others convalescent; all came from the United States, Italy and Spain. Sources were T cells, B-cell-depleted T cells, or PBMCs; the material itself was cDNA or gDNA.

Per the authors' pipeline: Reference gene primer amplification in the assay estimated nucleated cell counts. TCRdb's copy holds only in-frame clones and misses some; the assay was immunoSEQ multiplex PCR. Clone size and the V and J calls come from that table; the DNA yielded D and trimming. The sample has 200,000 to 250,000 clones, around 83% seen once. Germline V gene data show CDR1 as MNHEY and CDR2 as SMNVEV (reference sequence). This CDR3 has 14 amino acids. V lost 4 bases and J lost 3, with 9 bases in between. Sequenced material: peripheral blood. The sequence derives from a woman aged 45-65 years with acute or convalescent COVID-19. This chain links TRBV27 with TRBJ1-4, with D possibly TRBD1 on 6 matching bases. The CDR3: CASSYRAANEKLFF. In DNA, the CDR3 is TGTGCCAGCAGTTACAGGGCCGCTAATGAAAAACTGTTTTTT.